Listed below are T cell receptor beta chains from one sample, sequenced in a study of human T cells and chemical hapten exposure. TCRdb re-analysed the RACE reads in MiXCR, keeping a single row per CDR3 protein. Of roughly 180,000 distinct CDR3 sequences listed, 20% to 25% are singletons. The specimen comprised whole blood, sampled in connection with sensitization to the hapten diphenylcyclopropenone (DPC). The receptors originated from a woman between 50 and 59 years old with alopecia areata. Some clones in this sample may be carry-over from other donors' samples. The CDR3 runs from the conserved cysteine through the conserved F or W.

v_gene | CDR3aa
TRBV10-3 | CAIRAGSTDTQYF
TRBV5-1 | CASSILGINEQFF
TRBV7-9 | CASSRSTDTTEAFF
TRBV29-1 | CSVERAPNYGYTF
TRBV12-3/TRBV12-4 | CASRSRGRYPKETQYF
TRBV5-4 | CASSLDQDQPQHF
TRBV29-1 | CSVEGGGTNTEAFF
TRBV12-3/TRBV12-4 | CASMGAGANVLTF
TRBV29-1 | CSAAWTGGYAADYGYTF
TRBV12-3/TRBV12-4 | CASSWTSGSRNEQFF
TRBV27 | CASSLSSNYGYTF
TRBV5-4 | CASSFKQGLAKNIQYF
TRBV30 | CAWSSPGGHGYTF
TRBV7-2 | CASSSRLAGWNEQFF
TRBV27 | CATTERYTGELFF
TRBV4-2 | CASSQPGKRAAGDEQFF
TRBV14 | CASSRPPGTSGFNTGELFF